This entry concerns a single T cell receptor (beta chain). This CDR3 is also generated by other DNA sequences in the sample. This sample is drawn from a study of blood T cell repertoires in COVID-19. Whole-study context: COVID-19 samples collected from the United States, Italy and Spain covered acute and convalescent phases.

Sequenced by immunoSEQ multiplex PCR; TCRdb stores in-frame clones only, minus some. This repertoire shows under 200,000 clones, about 86% found once; its top ten account for roughly 0.99%. V shed 8 bases and J shed 1 base, with 21 bases lying between them. The CDR3 contains 17 residues. The germline CDR1 and CDR2 sequences are LNHDA and SQIVND (reference sequence). This clonotype was sampled from a man between 18 and 29 years old with acute or convalescent COVID-19. The rearrangement joins TRBV19 to TRBJ1-5; weak D call: TRBD1 (6 bases). The sequencing sample was made of peripheral blood. The CDR3 loop reads CASGPGQGFVSNQPQHF. CDR3 in DNA: TGTGCCAGTGGACCGGGACAAGGCTTTGTAAGCAATCAGCCCCAGCATTTT.